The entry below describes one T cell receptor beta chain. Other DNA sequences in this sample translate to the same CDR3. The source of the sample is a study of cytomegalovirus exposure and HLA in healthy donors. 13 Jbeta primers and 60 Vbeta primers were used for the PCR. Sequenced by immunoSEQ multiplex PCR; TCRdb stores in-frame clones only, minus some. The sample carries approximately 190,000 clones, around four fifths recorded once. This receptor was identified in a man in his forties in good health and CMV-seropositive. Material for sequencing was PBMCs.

CDR3 amino acids: CASSLRAGGNEQFF. CDR3 coding DNA: TGCGCCAGCAGTTTACGAGCGGGAGGCAATGAGCAGTTCTTC. The chain employs TRBV5-1 and TRBJ2-1; 9 nucleotides align to TRBD2. The CDR3 is made up of 14 amino acids. V shed 5 bases and J 6 bases; nucleotides not matched to a gene: 6. The germline CDR1 and CDR2 sequences are SGHRS and YFSETQ.